This T cell receptor (beta chain) was found in a study of shared clonotypes between healthy human individuals. General study findings and limits: The diversity represented, both genetic and in exposure history, was limited by few donors.

The CDR3 is 18 residues long. The J segment lost 0 bases and the V segment lost 7 bases, leaving 17 bases of the junction unmatched. Germline CDR1 and CDR2: SNHLY and FYNNEI. In regard to this clone: Its antigen is unidentified.

This table comes from immunoSEQ multiplex PCR, and its TCRdb copy is limited to in-frame clones, with some not included. There are under 2.5 million clones in the sample; about 90% occur only once, and 0.3% to 0.45% lies in the top ten. The TCR comes from a man aged 18 to 29 in good health. Some clones in this sample may be carry-over from other donors' samples. Input material: naive CD4+ T cells from PBMCs. Sample subset: CD45RA+ positively selected. The V gene is TRBV2, the J gene TRBJ2-5, with 7 bases lining up with TRBD2. CDR3 in DNA: TGTGCCAGCATACGGGGACGGGACTATGGAGCGTACCAAGAGACCCAGTACTTC. Its translation is CASIRGRDYGAYQETQYF. Drawing the rest from reference TRBV2 and TRBJ2-5, the complete variable domain is EPEVTQTPSHQVTQMGQEVILRCVPISNHLYFYWYRQILGQKVEFLVSFYNNEISEKSEIFDDQFSVERPDGSNFTLKIRSTKLEDSAMYFCASIRGRDYGAYQETQYFGPGTRLLVL.